The present TCR beta chain was sequenced within a study of identical twins' blood T cells. Findings and limits, study-wide: Twin similarity might stem from environmental factors, not only genetics. Out-of-frame TCRbeta clonotypes reportedly had markedly more similar V usage in twins than unrelated donors.

Reared together, all three twin pairs probably met the same infectious agents and vaccines. MiXCR, run by TCRdb on the 5' RACE reads, gives a single entry per CDR3 protein. The table has 350,000 to 400,000 distinct CDR3 sequences, roughly 31% seen once. Germline V gene lookup returns CDR1 DFQATT and CDR2 SNEGSKA (reference sequence). Trimming pared 5 bases from V and 6 bases from J, leaving 16 bases between. The CDR3 sequence is 13 residues long. A remark on this clonotype: Its antigen is still unknown.

The sequence was obtained from a woman between 18 and 50 years old in good health. Sequences were obtained from PBMCs. The chain recombines TRBV20-1 with TRBJ1-1; weak D call: TRBD1 (6 bases). The CDR3 region is CSAPTGRRAEAFF. CDR3 nucleotides: TGCAGTGCTCCCACAGGGAGGAGGGCTGAAGCTTTCTTT.